Here is one TCR beta chain with its context. The antigen remains unidentified. The entry originates in a study of neoadjuvant anti-PD-1 for oral cavity cancer. Study context: Patients mostly received three to four biweekly nivolumab doses at 3 mg/kg before surgery.

Most tumor samples had roughly 4.5 ug input DNA in two replicates. Generated by immunoSEQ multiplex PCR, the TCRdb table keeps only in-frame clones and is missing some. The sample lists approximately 7,600 clones, about 53% seen once, with about 10% in the top ten. Looked up from germline, CDR1 is SEHNR and CDR2 is FQNEAQ (reference sequence). The V gene lost 5 bases and the J gene lost 4 bases, with 8 bases spanning the gap. This CDR3 comprises 13 residues. Study-wide findings and caveats: Each response group had just three patients in TCR analyses. Higher pretreatment blood Treg/Th17 ratios correlated with higher pretreatment blood and lower post-treatment tumor TCRbeta clonality.

The chain recombines TRBV7-9 with TRBJ1-4, with D tentatively TRBD1 (5 bases). Sequenced material: tumor tissue, taken before nivolumab (anti-PD-1) treatment. The TCR sequence derives from a person between 40 and 85 years old with oral cavity squamous cell carcinoma. DNA of the CDR3: TGTGCCAGCAGCCAGGGATTTAATGAAAAACTGTTTTTT. Its translation is CASSQGFNEKLFF.